This entry features one TCR beta chain sequence. Recovered Cohort 3 donors showed two negative PCRs, clearance, or symptom resolution. These data come from a study of blood T cell repertoires in COVID-19. The table came from immunoSEQ multiplex PCR; TCRdb's copy has only in-frame clones and leaves some out. This sample has around 290,000 clones; 90% occur once, and the top ten carry 0.95% to 1.2%. CDR3 length: 15 amino acids. With 2 bases removed from V and 0 bases from J, the gap between germline ends came to 10 bases. Germline V gene lookup returns CDR1 MDHEN and CDR2 SYDVKM. Sequenced: PBMCs or T cells enriched from blood (not recorded which). This sequence originates from a woman aged 25-40 years who had recovered from COVID-19. The chain recombines TRBV28 with TRBJ2-5; D unresolved. CDR3 residues: CASSLMLSDQETQYF. The DNA for the CDR3 is TGTGCCAGCAGTTTAATGCTGTCGGACCAAGAGACCCAGTACTTC. The whole variable domain, remainder taken from reference TRBV28 and TRBJ2-5, is DVKVTQSSRYLVKRTGEKVFLECVQDMDHENMFWYRQDPGLGLRLIYFSYDVKMKEKGDIPEGYSVSREKKERFSLILESASTNQTSMYLCASSLMLSDQETQYFGPGTRLLVL.